Sequencing of this T cell receptor beta chain was carried out in a study of Tregs in tolerant kidney transplant recipients. In the study overall: Recipients received nonmyeloablative bone marrow transplants from related graft donors, with transient mixed chimerism. Study outcomes and limitations: The most relevant donor-specific Treg TCRbeta repertoire apparently came from expansion with activated donor B cells.

The repertoire was sequenced with immunoSEQ multiplex PCR; TCRdb's copy has only in-frame clones and lacks some. Among about 15,000 clones listed, about 80% were seen once. Concerning this clone itself: Its antigen is as yet unknown.

Germline trimming cut 4 bases from V and 2 bases from J; bases unmatched to any gene: 1. Germline CDR1 is SNHLY and CDR2 is FYNNEI. This CDR3 spans 13 amino acids. CD4+CD25+CD127- Tregs, CD4+CD25- non-Tregs, CD4 and CD8 cells were sorted. The receptor's source is a human donor who received a combined kidney and bone marrow transplant. The chain is built from TRBV2 and TRBJ1-2; TRBD1 matches 7 bases. The specimen was Tregs from blood, collected before the transplant. The CDR3 nucleotides read TGTGCCAGCAGTGGACAGGGCAACTATGGCTACACCTTC. It translates to CASSGQGNYGYTF.